Each of the 21 T cell receptor beta chains below was sequenced from the same sample in a study of T cells in Graves' hyperthyroidism and ophthalmopathy (dated 2019 in TCRdb). Libraries were built with multiplex PCR. Instrument on record: Illumina HiSeq 2000. The TCR beta CDR3 regions were amplified from RNA transcripts. For the first round of RT-PCR on the TCR CDR3, the HTBI primer set was used together with the Qiagen OneStep RT-PCR kit. TCRdb passed the public sequencing reads through fastp at Q25 and MiXCR, retaining productive beta sequences. Records with the same CDR3 protein are collapsed into one entry carrying the most frequent genes and DNA. The sample profile shows 150,000 or so distinct CDR3 sequences; around 20% of them were found once. The ten largest clones represent around two thirds of the sample. Sequencing used blood. The receptors here all came from a woman in her fifties or sixties with Graves' hyperthyroidism that later progressed to Graves' ophthalmopathy.

This clonotype was detected only a few times. This chain connects TRBV27 to TRBJ2-7; no definite D call. The germline V gene has CDR1 MNHEY and CDR2 SMNVEV (reference sequence). Between the trimmed V and J ends, which lost 3 bases and 3 bases, there was a span of 9 bases. This CDR3 has 13 amino acids. CDR3: CASSLEPDYEQYF. CDR3 DNA sequence: TGTGCCAGCAGTTTGGAGCCCGACTACGAGCAGTACTTC.

This clonotype was detected ten times or more. V and J are TRBV3-1 and TRBJ1-1; D is undetermined. The ends were cut back, 5 bases at V and 2 bases at J, with 6 bases in the middle. The CDR3 runs to 12 residues. Germline CDR1 and CDR2: LGHDT and YNNKEL (reference sequence). DNA of the CDR3: TGTGCCAGCAGCTTTTTCAACACTGAAGCTTTCTTT. This codes for CASSFFNTEAFF. The complete variable domain, with remaining parts taken from reference TRBV3-1 and TRBJ1-1, reads DTAVSQTPKYLVTQMGNDKSIKCEQNLGHDTMYWYKQDSKKFLKIMFSYNNKELIINETVPNRFSPKSPDKAHLNLHINSLELGDSAVYFCASSFFNTEAFFGQGTRLTVV.

This clonotype was seen only once. The rearrangement joins TRBV11-2 to TRBJ2-3; possibly TRBD2 for D (5 bases). V lost 4 bases, J lost 2 bases, and 16 bases lay in between. Germline V gene data show CDR1 as SGHAT and CDR2 as FQNNGV. This CDR3 is built from 16 residues. The CDR3 DNA sequence: TGTGCCAGCAGCTCCAAGCGGTCCCTCCCCACAGATACGCAGTATTTT. It specifies CASSSKRSLPTDTQYF.

This chain links TRBV5-1 with TRBJ1-6; the match to TRBD1 covers 10 bases. The germline gives CDR1 SGHRS, CDR2 YFSETQ. Trimming took 4 bases from V and 7 from J; bases not matched to a gene: 5. CDR3 length: 15 amino acids. In DNA, the CDR3 is TGCGCCAGCAGCACCGAGACAGGGGGCAATTCACCCCTCCACTTT. Protein product: CASSTETGGNSPLHF. Full variable domain (rest looked up from reference TRBV5-1 and TRBJ1-6): KAGVTQTPRYLIKTRGQQVTLSCSPISGHRSVSWYQQTPGQGLQFLFEYFSETQRNKGNFPGRFSGRQFSNSRSEMNVSTLELGDSALYLCASSTETGGNSPLHFGNGTRLTVT.

This clonotype was detected a few times. Just one base apart from a much larger clone, this may be a read error. This chain's CDR3 is CAISETTSSYERYF. CDR3 sequence (DNA): TGTGCCATCAGTGAAACCACGAGCTCCTACGAGCGGTACTTC. The chain has TRBV10-3 and TRBJ2-7; D gene unclear. The germline CDR1 and CDR2 sequences are ENHRY and SYGVKD. The CDR3 covers 14 residues.

This clonotype was seen many times. This chain uses TRBV28 with TRBJ1-2; D not certain. The CDR3 is 14 residues long. CDR1 and CDR2 (germline): MDHEN, SYDVKM. With 2 bases removed from V and 8 bases from J, the gap between germline ends came to 15 bases. CDR3 amino acids: CASSLSLGARGYTF. The CDR3, as DNA: TGTGCCAGCAGTTTAAGTCTGGGCGCAAGGGGCTACACCTTC.

This clonotype was recorded at least ten times. This chain uses TRBV20-1 with TRBJ1-1, with D hard to call. This CDR3 has 14 residues. With 0 bases removed from V and 4 bases from J, the gap between germline ends came to 12 bases. Germline assignment: CDR1 DFQATT and CDR2 SNEGSKA (reference sequence). This CDR3 is CSARDRTRPTEAFF. CDR3 bases: TGCAGTGCTAGAGATCGGACGAGACCCACTGAAGCTTTCTTT.

This clonotype was seen repeatedly, ten times or more. The rearrangement uses TRBV3-1 and TRBJ1-4; D is undetermined. Germline loops: CDR1 LGHDT, CDR2 YNNKEL (reference sequence). The CDR3 consists of 14 residues. V was cut by 0 bases and J by 7 bases, with 9 bases left in between. CDR3 region: CASSQEGRSEKLFF. CDR3 DNA: TGTGCCAGCAGCCAAGAAGGGAGGTCTGAAAAACTGTTTTTT.

This clonotype was counted at least ten times. J is TRBJ2-7 and V is TRBV20-1; 8 positions agree with TRBD2. V shed 4 bases, J shed 4 bases, and the junction held 9 bases outside the gene matches. CDR3 length equals 14 residues. The germline gives CDR1 DFQATT, CDR2 SNEGSKA (reference sequence). The CDR3 sequence: CSATRAGEVYEQYF. CDR3 coding DNA: TGCAGTGCTACCAGAGCGGGAGAGGTTTACGAGCAGTACTTC.

This rearrangement joins TRBV29-1 to TRBJ2-3; D is tentatively TRBD1 or TRBD2 (6 bases each). Trimming left V 1 base short and J 8 bases short, with 25 bases between. The CDR3 loop spans 17 amino acids. CDR1 and CDR2 from the germline V gene are SQVTM and ANQGSEA. The CDR3 region has the DNA TGCAGCGTTGAAGCTAAGGGGGGTGTAAAGGGCCACGGTACGCAGTATTTT. It specifies CSVEAKGGVKGHGTQYF.

At least ten counts were recorded for this clonotype. The rearrangement joins TRBV18 to TRBJ2-6; D remains unclear. Trimming stripped 6 bases from V and 8 bases from J, with 11 bases between. Germline V gene data show CDR1 as KGHSH and CDR2 as LQKENI. The CDR3 is made up of 13 amino acids. For the CDR3, the DNA is TGTGCCAGCTCCCCGGACGGCCCCAACGTCCTGACTTTC. Its translation: CASSPDGPNVLTF.

This clonotype was counted between two and nine times. The chain joins TRBV15 to TRBJ2-1; TRBD2 might be the D (5 bases). Germline V gene sequence: CDR1 LNHNV, CDR2 YYDKDF (reference sequence). The CDR3 length is 15 residues. V lost 3 bases and J 4 bases, leaving 13 bases between the germline ends. Written as DNA, the CDR3 is TGTGCCACCAGCAGGCCGGGCCGCGGGTACAATGAGCAGTTCTTC. Protein product: CATSRPGRGYNEQFF.

This clonotype was picked up many times. CDR3 loop: CASSPSGRVTGELFF. For the CDR3, the DNA is TGTGCCAGCAGTCCTAGCGGGAGGGTCACCGGGGAGCTGTTTTTT. This chain links TRBV6-1 with TRBJ2-2; 12 nucleotides agree with TRBD2. V lost 5 bases, J lost 4 bases, and 2 bases stayed unmatched. This CDR3 has 15 residues. CDR1 MNHNS and CDR2 SASEGT come from the germline V gene.

This clonotype was counted many times. CDR3 sequence reads: CASSLRRSSYNEQFF. The CDR3 coding sequence is TGTGCCAGCAGCTTACGGCGGAGCTCCTACAATGAGCAGTTCTTC. The chain links TRBV11-3 to TRBJ2-1; D is undetermined. The CDR3 extends over 15 amino acids. The germline gives CDR1 SGHNT, CDR2 YENEEA. The germline V and J ends were trimmed by 2 bases and 0 bases, with 8 bases remaining between them.

Here the CDR3 DNA reads TGCAGTGCGAGGGACTATCTGAAGTCCTACGAGCAGTACTTC. This encodes CSARDYLKSYEQYF. The chain links TRBV20-1 to TRBJ2-7; 7 nucleotides align to TRBD2. This CDR3 comprises 14 residues. Germline CDR1 and CDR2: DFQATT and SNEGSKA (reference sequence). The trim removed 6 bases at V and 1 base at J, leaving 9 bases unmatched.

This clonotype was detected once. In nucleotides, the CDR3 is TGTGCCAGCAGCTCACGCTCATCAACCACAGGGGGAGCCTATGGCTACACCTTC. Translated, it gives CASSSRSSTTGGAYGYTF. The J gene is TRBJ1-2, the V gene TRBV7-2; 8 bases fit TRBD1. The CDR3 loop spans 18 amino acids. From germline, CDR1 is SGHTA and CDR2 FQGNSA. The V segment lost 4 bases and the J segment 4 bases; nucleotides outside the gene matches: 17.

This clonotype was detected ten times or more. The chain carries TRBV28 and TRBJ1-5; tentatively, D is TRBD1 (5 bases). The CDR3 totals 15 residues. Trimming stripped 7 bases from V and 1 base from J, with 14 bases between. The V gene's germline CDR1 is MDHEN and CDR2 SYDVKM. The CDR3 protein is CASNWGVGSNQPQHF. The CDR3 DNA reads TGTGCCAGCAACTGGGGGGTAGGGAGCAATCAGCCCCAGCATTTT.

This clonotype was observed many times. The rearrangement uses TRBV5-1 and TRBJ1-2; 10 bases agree with TRBD1. The V segment lost 0 bases and the J segment 8 bases; nucleotides outside the gene matches: 7. Germline values: CDR1 SGHRS, CDR2 YFSETQ. This CDR3 region has 15 residues. CDR3: CASSLVPGTGDGYTF. In DNA form, the CDR3 reads TGCGCCAGCAGCTTGGTACCCGGGACAGGGGACGGCTACACCTTC.

The chain employs TRBV6-1 and TRBJ1-2; D not certain. CDR3 length: 16 residues. From germline, CDR1 is MNHNS and CDR2 SASEGT. Trimming removed 6 bases at V and 4 bases at J, with 21 bases between. DNA of the CDR3: TGTGCCAGCAGCCACCAGCGTGGAGACGGGCCCTATGGCTACACCTTC. Amino acids: CASSHQRGDGPYGYTF.

This clonotype was observed many times. This chain uses TRBV9 with TRBJ2-5; 10 nucleotides agree with TRBD2. From germline, CDR1 is SGDLS and CDR2 YYNGEE. The CDR3 has 18 amino acids. Trimming took 0 bases from V and 5 from J; bases not matched to a gene: 13. The CDR3 sequence: CASSVAASGSITGETQYF. CDR3 in DNA: TGTGCCAGCAGCGTAGCCGCTAGCGGGAGCATAACCGGGGAGACCCAGTACTTC.

Note on this clonotype: A clone one base away is much larger, so this may be a read error. The chain has TRBV12-3 or TRBV12-4 and TRBJ1-5, with 10 bases identical to TRBD1. This CDR3 spans 16 amino acids. J lost 7 bases, V lost 4 bases, and 10 bases had no gene match. CDR3 bases: TGTGCCAGCAGTTCCCGGGACAGGGGTTCGAAACAGCCCCAGCATTTT. Amino acid sequence: CASSSRDRGSKQPQHF.